Presented here are 14 T cell receptor beta chains from one specimen sequenced in a study of shared clonotypes between healthy human individuals (TCRdb year 2020). The library was generated by the immunoSEQ multiplex PCR assay. Imported from immuneACCESS, the table was reduced by TCRdb to in-frame sequences with V and J called. These copies leave out some clones; in studies compared against another copy, an unresolved V gene accounts for under half, and the cause of the remainder is not known. This sample holds about 520,000 clones; about 96% were observed only once. In total, the top ten clones hold under 0.065% of the sample. The source material was naive CD4+ T cells sorted from blood. The label giving this sample's cell subset or site can be read as: CD45RA+ positively selected. Receptors originate from a woman aged 25-40 years in good health.

V and J are TRBV13 and TRBJ2-1; D is ambiguous. Germline V gene sequence: CDR1 PRHDT, CDR2 FYEKMQ (reference sequence). Trimming left V 2 bases short and J 0 bases short, with 14 bases between. The CDR3 has 17 amino acids. This CDR3 reads CASSLSHAPSSYNEQFF. Here the CDR3 DNA reads TGTGCCAGCAGCTTAAGCCACGCGCCGAGCTCCTACAATGAGCAGTTCTTC.

This rearrangement joins TRBV19 to TRBJ2-5, with D perhaps TRBD2 (6 bases). V gave up 3 bases and J gave up 4 bases, with 6 bases separating them. This CDR3 has 12 residues. Germline CDR1 and CDR2: LNHDA and SQIVND (reference sequence). The CDR3, as DNA: TGTGCCAGTAGTATGGGGGGAGAGACCCAGTACTTC. Its translation: CASSMGGETQYF.

The chain is built from TRBV6-5 and TRBJ2-3, with 9 bases fitting TRBD2. The CDR3 totals 16 residues. Unmatched junction bases numbered 8, after V lost 2 bases and J lost 5 bases. In germline, CDR1 is MNHEY, CDR2 SVGAGI. The CDR3 sequence: CASSYGAGGLGDTQYF. The CDR3 region has the DNA TGTGCCAGCAGTTACGGGGCGGGAGGGCTCGGAGATACGCAGTATTTT.

The chain has TRBV21-1 and TRBJ2-7; TRBD2 is the table's D call, not checked against the DNA. TRBV21-1 is assigned pseudogene status. This CDR3 spans 16 amino acids. CDR3 amino acids: CARIGGLAGGSDEQYF. For the CDR3, the DNA is TGTGCCAGAATTGGGGGGCTAGCGGGAGGTTCGGACGAGCAGTACTTC.

This chain joins TRBV27 and TRBJ2-3; no reliable D call. CDR3 length: 14 residues. Germline CDR1 MNHEY, CDR2 SMNVEV (reference sequence). V lost 5 bases and J lost 2, with 11 bases in between. This chain's CDR3 is CASSLTSATDTQYF. Written as DNA, the CDR3 is TGTGCCAGCAGTCTGACAAGCGCCACAGATACGCAGTATTTT.

This chain links TRBV7-2 with TRBJ1-2; 7 bases map to TRBD1. CDR3 length equals 16 residues. Germline CDR1 reads SGHTA; CDR2 reads FQGNSA. J was trimmed by 5 bases and V by 1 base; bases with no gene match: 10. The CDR3 region has the DNA TGTGCCAGCAGCTTAGACCCTTGGACAGGAGGGTATGGCTACACCTTC. Translation: CASSLDPWTGGYGYTF.

The chain joins TRBV5-1 to TRBJ2-7; TRBD1 or TRBD2 may be the D gene (6 bases each). Trimming cost V 6 bases and J 5 bases, with 15 bases left between them. This CDR3 is built from 13 residues. CDR1 and CDR2 (germline): SGHRS, YFSETQ. CDR3 DNA: TGCGCCAGCACGCGGGACACTCTGAACGAGCAGTACTTC. Translation: CASTRDTLNEQYF.

V usage is TRBV28 and J usage is TRBJ1-1, with unresolved D. Germline CDR1 MDHEN, CDR2 SYDVKM. Trimming stripped 2 bases from V and 0 bases from J, with 10 bases between. This CDR3 has 15 residues. CDR3 nucleotide sequence: TGTGCCAGCAGTTTAAGACATTTGGTGAACACTGAAGCTTTCTTT. It specifies CASSLRHLVNTEAFF.

CDR3 loop: CASSQEGGGASNEKLFF. Written as DNA, the CDR3 is TGTGCCAGCAGCCAAGAGGGCGGGGGGGCATCTAATGAAAAACTGTTTTTT. J is TRBJ1-4 and V is TRBV4-2; D possibly corresponds to TRBD1 (6 bases). This CDR3 is 17 amino acids long. The V gene lost 0 bases and the J gene lost 3 bases, with 14 bases spanning the gap. Looked up from germline, CDR1 is LGHNA and CDR2 is YNFKEQ.

V is TRBV5-8 and J is TRBJ1-5; D gene unclear. From germline, CDR1 is SGHTS and CDR2 YDEGEE. This CDR3 contains 14 residues. The V and J ends lost 1 base and 8 bases respectively, with 13 bases between them. The DNA of the CDR3 is TGTGCCAGCAGCTTGTGGACGGAGAGGGAGCCCCAGCATTTT. This codes for CASSLWTEREPQHF. The full variable domain, with the rest looked up from reference TRBV5-8 and TRBJ1-5, is EAGVTQSPTHLIKTRGQQATLRCSPISGHTSVYWYQQALGLGLQFLLWYDEGEERNRGNFPPRFSGRQFPNYSSELNVNALELEDSALYLCASSLWTEREPQHFGDGTRLSIL.

The chain combines TRBV6-1 with TRBJ2-7, with 7 nucleotides matching TRBD1. V lost 4 bases and J lost 5; bases outside the gene matches: 8. This CDR3 spans 14 amino acids. The germline V gene has CDR1 MNHNS and CDR2 SASEGT. The CDR3: CASSGWTGWNEQYF. CDR3 coding DNA: TGTGCCAGCAGTGGGTGGACAGGTTGGAACGAGCAGTACTTC.

A note on this clone: Distinct nucleotide sequences in the sample also encode this CDR3. The chain has TRBV28 and TRBJ2-7, with a tentative D call TRBD2 (5 bases). The V gene's germline CDR1 is MDHEN and CDR2 SYDVKM. Trimming removed 2 bases from V and 3 bases from J, with 5 bases in between. The CDR3 is made up of 12 amino acids. The CDR3 DNA reads TGTGCCAGCAGTTTAGGGAGCTACGAGCAGTACTTC. Amino acids: CASSLGSYEQYF.

The CDR3 reads CASSRQGIDEQFF. The CDR3 coding sequence is TGTGCCAGTAGTAGACAGGGGATTGATGAGCAGTTCTTC. V is TRBV19 and J is TRBJ2-1, with 8 bases identical to TRBD1. Germline V gene data show CDR1 as LNHDA and CDR2 as SQIVND (reference sequence). With 4 bases clipped from V and 8 bases from J, the junction kept 4 bases outside the gene matches. The CDR3 consists of 13 residues.

The rearrangement joins TRBV2 to TRBJ2-2; D gene uncertain. The CDR3 spans 14 residues. Germline V CDR1 and CDR2: SNHLY, FYNNEI. Between the trimmed V and J ends, which lost 6 bases and 6 bases, there was a span of 14 bases. CDR3 loop: CASRKVDVSGELFF. CDR3 DNA: TGTGCCAGCAGGAAGGTGGACGTGTCCGGGGAGCTGTTTTTT.